This is a list of T cell receptor beta chains from one sample in a study of blood T cell repertoires in COVID-19. Sequenced by immunoSEQ multiplex PCR; TCRdb stores in-frame clones only, minus some. This sample has about 170,000 clones, with roughly 79% found just once. Sequences were obtained from peripheral blood. The receptors originated from a woman older than 75 with acute or convalescent COVID-19. Both conserved end residues are trimmed from each CDR3. Clone sizes are given selectively: once, few, many, or a class where the clone is expanded.

CDR3aa: ASSIGPETDTQY
v_gene: TRBV19
j_gene: TRBJ2-3
abundance: few

CDR3aa: ASSQDPGENGQPQH
v_gene: TRBV4-1
j_gene: TRBJ1-5
abundance: .

CDR3aa: ASSPPPDSQETQY
v_gene: TRBV9
j_gene: TRBJ2-5
abundance: .

CDR3aa: ATSAPTSGSGNEQF
v_gene: TRBV24-1
j_gene: TRBJ2-1
abundance: once

CDR3aa: ASTTARFSKAF
v_gene: TRBV30
j_gene: TRBJ1-1
abundance: .

CDR3aa: ASSSSPGSYNEQF
v_gene: TRBV6-6
j_gene: TRBJ2-1
abundance: .

CDR3aa: ASSQVWRTEAF
v_gene: TRBV14
j_gene: TRBJ1-1
abundance: .

CDR3aa: ASSISGTSGSYRSYNEQF
v_gene: TRBV19
j_gene: TRBJ2-1
abundance: once

CDR3aa: ASSLGDRGLPTIY
v_gene: TRBV11-2
j_gene: TRBJ1-3
abundance: few

CDR3aa: ASSRGTGEYEQY
v_gene: TRBV4-1
j_gene: TRBJ2-7
abundance: .

CDR3aa: ASSRPGQGSSDTQY
v_gene: TRBV4-1
j_gene: TRBJ2-3
abundance: .

CDR3aa: ASSQKYNRVGELF
v_gene: TRBV4-3
j_gene: TRBJ2-2
abundance: .